Each of the 5 T cell receptor beta chains below was sequenced from the same sample in a study of shared clonotypes between healthy human individuals (dated by TCRdb to 2019 to 2021). The protocol used for the library was the immunoSEQ multiplex PCR assay. The table was pulled from immuneACCESS by TCRdb, which kept in-frame rearrangements only. Such tables lose some clones; where checked, under half of the loss comes from unresolved V genes, and the rest has no known cause. This sample has about 1.4 million clones in its table, and roughly 96% of those were observed once. The ten largest clonotypes hold roughly 1.2% of the sample. Sample: naive CD4+ T cells sorted from blood. Sample cell subset or site, as interpreted from the label and publication: CD45RA+ positively selected. These receptor sequences come from a man aged 30 to 39 in good health.

The CDR3 here is CASSQLDRGTEAFF. In nucleotides, the CDR3 is TGCGCCAGCAGCCAATTGGACAGAGGCACTGAAGCTTTCTTT. The rearrangement joins TRBV4-3 to TRBJ1-1, with D perhaps TRBD1 (6 bases). The germline V gene has CDR1 LGHNA and CDR2 YSLEER. With 2 bases removed from V and 4 bases from J, the gap between germline ends came to 11 bases. The CDR3 spans 14 residues.

The chain employs TRBV18 and TRBJ1-2, with a weak D call TRBD1 (6 bases). Trimming stripped 2 bases from V and 0 bases from J, with 10 bases between. CDR1 and CDR2 from the germline V gene are KGHSH and LQKENI. This CDR3 contains 15 residues. The CDR3 loop is CASSPTQGANYGYTF. Here the CDR3 DNA reads TGTGCCAGCTCACCAACACAGGGTGCTAACTATGGCTACACCTTC.

This chain links TRBV9 with TRBJ1-1; D is unresolved. The CDR3 spans 15 residues. Per the germline V gene, CDR1 is SGDLS and CDR2 is YYNGEE. V lost 4 bases and J lost 4, with 17 bases in between. This CDR3 is CASSHSIDRSTEAFF. CDR3 DNA: TGTGCCAGCAGCCATTCAATCGATCGGAGCACTGAAGCTTTCTTT.

This chain joins TRBV5-8 and TRBJ2-7, with D possibly being TRBD2 (6 bases). The germline V gene has CDR1 SGHTS and CDR2 YDEGEE. Trimming removed 10 bases from V and 9 bases from J, with 23 bases in between. CDR3 length equals 13 residues. The CDR3 coding sequence is TGTGCCCGGGCGGGGCCGGACTACGAGTGGCAGTACTTC. This codes for CARAGPDYEWQYF.

A remark on this clone: The sample contains more than one DNA sequence encoding this CDR3. The CDR3 reads CASSPSRDTGELFF. DNA for the CDR3: TGTGCCAGCTCACCGAGCAGGGACACCGGGGAGCTGTTTTTT. The chain joins TRBV18 to TRBJ2-2; D is perhaps TRBD1 (5 bases). Trimming removed 3 bases at V and 3 bases at J, with 8 bases between. Looked up from germline, CDR1 is KGHSH and CDR2 is LQKENI. This CDR3 is built from 14 residues.